This T cell receptor beta chain was sequenced for a study of CD8+CD57+ T cells in acquired aplastic anemia. The sequenced patients had an expansion of CD8+CD57+ cells seen by flow cytometry. CDR3 and TCR beta VDJ profiling relied on genomic DNA as the template. TCRdb analysed the reads with MiXCR anew, one entry per CDR3 protein. The sample includes approximately 180,000 distinct CDR3 sequences, about 45% of them seen just once. This CDR3 contains 16 residues. V lost 5 bases, J lost 4 bases, and 17 bases lay in between. Germline assignment: CDR1 SEHNR and CDR2 FQNEAQ (reference sequence). This clonotype was seen at least ten times.

The sequenced sample was sorted CD4+, CD8+, or CD8+CD57+ T cells (not recorded which) from PBMCs. The V and J genes are TRBV7-9 and TRBJ2-2, with D perhaps TRBD1 or TRBD2 (5 bases each). The receptor comes from a human donor with aplastic anemia. The CDR3 protein is CASSPQSRGATGELFF. CDR3 DNA sequence: TGTGCCAGCAGCCCTCAGTCCCGAGGGGCCACCGGGGAGCTGTTTTTT.